This T cell receptor beta chain was sequenced for a study of OX40 agonist ivuxolimab in advanced cancers. Study-wide context: Patients received intravenous ivuxolimab every 2 weeks at 0.01 to 10 mg/kg. The study's findings and limits: Some patients who did not respond also had low normalized T-cell clonal expansion. CD8+ T cells showed, on average, more clonal expansion than CD4+ cells. Low clonal expansion, among the lowest seen, marked partial responders at 0.1-3.0 mg/kg.

This clone was seen a single time. Its matching antigen is unknown. Libraries were prepared by immunoSEQ multiplex PCR; TCRdb keeps only in-frame clonotypes and omits some of them. Found here are under 45,000 clones, about 85% of them singletons; the top ten hold just under 40%. The CDR3 covers 12 residues. Germline V CDR1 and CDR2: SQVTM, ANQGSEA. The ends were cut back, 0 bases at V and 1 base at J, with 3 bases in the middle. The rearrangement joins TRBV29-1 to TRBJ1-1; D uncertain. This sample comprised CD4+ or CD8+ T cells sorted from blood, obtained in a trial of the OX40 agonist ivuxolimab. The receptor was isolated from an adult with an advanced solid tumor such as melanoma, head and neck, liver or kidney cancer. The CDR3 reads CSVEDRNTEAFF. In DNA form, the CDR3 reads TGCAGCGTTGAAGATCGGAACACTGAAGCTTTCTTT.